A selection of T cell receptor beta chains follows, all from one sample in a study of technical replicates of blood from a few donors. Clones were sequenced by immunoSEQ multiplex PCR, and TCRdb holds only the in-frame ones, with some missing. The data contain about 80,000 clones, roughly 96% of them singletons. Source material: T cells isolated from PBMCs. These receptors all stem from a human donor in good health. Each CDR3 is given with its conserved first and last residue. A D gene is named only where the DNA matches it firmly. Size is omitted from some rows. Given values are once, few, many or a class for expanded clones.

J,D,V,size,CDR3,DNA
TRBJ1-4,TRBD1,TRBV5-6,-,CASSLVGTAPTNERLFF,TGTGCCAGCAGCTTGGTAGGGACAGCCCCAACTAATGAAAGACTGTTTTTT
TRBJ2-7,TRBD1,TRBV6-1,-,CASSVGQDEQYF,TGTGCCAGCAGTGTGGGACAGGACGAGCAGTACTTC
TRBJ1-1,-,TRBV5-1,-,CASSLGGQNTEAFF,TGCGCCAGCAGCTTGGGGGGCCAGAACACTGAAGCTTTCTTT
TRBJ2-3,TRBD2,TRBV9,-,CASSVGGLAGGFASSTDTQYF,TGTGCCAGCAGCGTAGGGGGACTAGCGGGAGGTTTCGCATCTAGCACAGATACGCAGTATTTT
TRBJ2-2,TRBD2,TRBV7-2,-,CASRRQYSGSAGELFF,TGTGCCAGCAGGCGTCAGTATAGCGGGAGTGCCGGGGAGCTGTTTTTT
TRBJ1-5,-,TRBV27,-,CASSFGQYSNQPQHF,TGTGCCAGCAGTTTTGGGCAGTATAGCAATCAGCCCCAGCATTTT
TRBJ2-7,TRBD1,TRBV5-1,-,CASSARDRWINEQYF,TGCGCCAGCAGCGCAAGGGACAGGTGGATCAACGAGCAGTACTTC
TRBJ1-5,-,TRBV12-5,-,CASGWDFPNQPQHF,TGTGCTAGTGGATGGGACTTCCCCAATCAGCCCCAGCATTTT
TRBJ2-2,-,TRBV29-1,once,CSVVASGTGELFF,TGCAGCGTTGTGGCCTCGGGCACCGGGGAGCTGTTTTTT
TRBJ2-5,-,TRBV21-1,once,CASSFWTGLQETQYF,TGTGCCAGCAGCTTTTGGACAGGGCTCCAAGAGACCCAGTACTTC
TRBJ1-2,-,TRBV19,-,CASLPQGMTNYGYTF,TGTGCCAGTCTCCCGCAGGGAATGACTAACTATGGCTACACCTTC
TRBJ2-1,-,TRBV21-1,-,CARWLGQGSRNEQFF,TGTGCCAGATGGTTGGGGCAGGGTAGTAGAAATGAGCAGTTCTTC
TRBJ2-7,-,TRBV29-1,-,CSVGGGGTEQYF,TGCAGCGTGGGAGGTGGCGGGACCGAGCAGTACTTC
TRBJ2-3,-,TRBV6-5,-,CASSYSTRLAPATQYF,TGTGCCAGCAGTTACTCGACTAGATTAGCCCCGGCTACGCAGTATTTT
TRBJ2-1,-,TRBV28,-,CASSFLRGYNEQFF,TGTGCCAGCAGTTTCCTAAGGGGGTACAATGAGCAGTTCTTC
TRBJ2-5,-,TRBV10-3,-,CAISDRAETQYF,TGTGCCATCAGTGACAGGGCGGAGACCCAGTACTTC
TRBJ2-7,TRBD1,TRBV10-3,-,CAIREDRAYEQYF,TGTGCCATCAGGGAAGACAGGGCCTACGAGCAGTACTTC
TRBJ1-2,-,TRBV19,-,CASSIARTDIYGYTF,TGTGCCAGTAGTATAGCAAGGACAGACATCTATGGCTACACCTTC
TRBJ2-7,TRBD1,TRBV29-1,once,CSVGDRGLEQYF,TGCAGCGTGGGGGACAGGGGGCTCGAGCAGTACTTC
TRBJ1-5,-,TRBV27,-,CASSLIPGTGSANQPQHF,TGTGCCAGCAGTTTAATCCCCGGTACAGGGAGCGCCAATCAGCCCCAGCATTTT
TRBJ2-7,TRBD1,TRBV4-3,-,CASSLTPGQGEAEQYF,TGCGCCAGCAGCCTCACTCCGGGACAGGGCGAAGCGGAGCAGTACTTC
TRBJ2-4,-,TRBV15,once,CATSRLTKNIQYF,TGTGCCACCAGCAGGTTAACCAAAAACATTCAGTACTTC
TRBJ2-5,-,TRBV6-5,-,CASSRDSRFQETQYF,TGTGCCAGCAGCCGGGATTCACGGTTCCAAGAGACCCAGTACTTC
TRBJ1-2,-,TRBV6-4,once,CASSFTGAHFYGYTF,TGTGCCAGCAGTTTCACAGGAGCTCATTTCTATGGCTACACCTTC